The 26 T cell receptor beta chains below come from one sample, sequenced in a study of T-cell reconstitution after alpha-beta-depleted transplantation in children. Study findings and constraints: Once a year had passed after transplant, T-cell counts and diversity came mostly from newly produced T cells.

Antigens of these TCRs are unknown. TCRbeta library construction was performed incorporating unique molecular identifiers. TCRdb analysed the PCR reads with MiXCR anew, one entry per CDR3 protein. In the table there are a few hundred thousand distinct CDR3 sequences, almost 8% of which are singletons. The sequenced sample was peripheral blood, obtained 360 days after TCRalphabeta/CD19-depleted stem cell transplant. The receptors here all came from a female patient aged 2-9 years who had a stem cell transplant for Fanconi anemia, so the T cells may come from the graft donor.

This clonotype turned up a few times. The V call is TRBV20-1, the J call TRBJ2-7; D is possibly TRBD1 (5 bases). The CDR3 covers 14 residues. CDR1 and CDR2 (germline): DFQATT, SNEGSKA (reference sequence). The V end was cut by 7 bases, the J end by 3 bases, with 19 bases between. The CDR3 here is CSVETLGPVYEQYF. In DNA form, the CDR3 reads TGCAGTGTGGAAACGTTGGGGCCGGTCTACGAGCAGTACTTC.

As regards this clonotype: With a much larger clone just one base away, this may be a read error. The V gene is TRBV15, the J gene TRBJ2-5; D gene unclear. The germline CDR1 and CDR2 sequences are LNHNV and YYDKDF (reference sequence). The length of the CDR3 is 12 residues. The CDR3 DNA is TGTACCACCAGCCCGGTGGGGGAGACCCAGTACTTC. It encodes CTTSPVGETQYF.

This clonotype was observed at least ten times. CDR3 amino acids: CASTDINTEAFF. The DNA of the CDR3 is TGCGCCAGCACCGACATAAACACTGAAGCTTTCTTT. This chain uses TRBV5-1 with TRBJ1-1; D gene uncertain. V lost 6 bases and J 2 bases, leaving 8 bases between the germline ends. The CDR3 has 12 amino acids. CDR1 and CDR2 from the germline V gene are SGHRS and YFSETQ. Complete variable domain (other parts from reference TRBV5-1 and TRBJ1-1): KAGVTQTPRYLIKTRGQQVTLSCSPISGHRSVSWYQQTPGQGLQFLFEYFSETQRNKGNFPGRFSGRQFSNSRSEMNVSTLELGDSALYLCASTDINTEAFFGQGTRLTVV.

This clonotype was picked up many times. This chain links TRBV20-1 with TRBJ1-1, with no clear D. The CDR3 totals 14 residues. Germline CDR1 reads DFQATT; CDR2 reads SNEGSKA (reference sequence). Trimming shortened V by 4 bases and J by 2 bases, and 14 bases separated the two germline ends. The CDR3 region has the DNA TGCAGTGCTACGTTATCGGCCAGTAACACTGAAGCTTTCTTT. It specifies CSATLSASNTEAFF.

The table lists this clonotype with a few counts. CDR3 protein: CASSLIATGNEQFF. The CDR3 DNA sequence: TGTGCCAGCAGCCTTATTGCAACCGGGAATGAGCAGTTCTTC. V gene TRBV3-1 combines with J gene TRBJ2-1; D ambiguous. Trimming pared 4 bases from V and 7 bases from J, leaving 14 bases between. CDR3 length: 14 residues. From germline, CDR1 is LGHDT and CDR2 YNNKEL (reference sequence).

Ten or more counts support this clonotype. The chain links TRBV6-1 to TRBJ1-6, with 10 bases matching TRBD1. Germline CDR1 MNHNS, CDR2 SASEGT. The junction had 4 bases not matched to a gene; V was cut back by 5 bases and J by 0 bases. The CDR3 is 17 amino acids. In DNA, the CDR3 is TGTGCCAGCAGTCCTAGGACAGGGGGCTCCTATAATTCACCCCTCCACTTT. It encodes CASSPRTGGSYNSPLHF.

This clonotype showed up many times. V usage is TRBV7-9 and J usage is TRBJ2-1; maybe TRBD1 (5 bases). The V and J ends lost 9 bases and 15 bases respectively, with 15 bases between them. Germline CDR1 is SEHNR and CDR2 is FQNEAQ (reference sequence). The CDR3 totals 10 residues. CDR3 nucleotides: TGTGCCAGGATATCTCAAAGGGGGTTCTTC. This encodes CARISQRGFF.

The sample holds many counts of this clonotype. The chain has TRBV12-3 or TRBV12-4 and TRBJ1-1; a weak D match, TRBD1 (5 bases). Trimming left V 6 bases short and J 1 base short, with 9 bases between. This CDR3 has 13 amino acids. The DNA of the CDR3 is TGTGCCAGCAGCGGGACGGCGAACACTGAAGCTTTCTTT. Translating gives CASSGTANTEAFF.

As DNA, the CDR3 is TGTGCCATGCGGGGGGAACGAGACACTGAAGCTTTCTTT. Encoded protein: CAMRGERDTEAFF. The J gene is TRBJ1-1, the V gene TRBV10-3; D might be TRBD1 (5 bases). V shed 9 bases and J shed 3 bases, with 14 bases lying between them. Germline lookup yields CDR1 ENHRY and CDR2 SYGVKD. The CDR3 covers 13 residues.

The table lists this clonotype with many counts. Mismatch with germline at one junction end may stem from a read error. The gene calls are TRBV12-3 or TRBV12-4 and TRBJ2-7, with D possibly being TRBD1 (6 bases). CDR3 length equals 14 residues. The CDR3 loop reads CASRLDRSSYEQYF. CDR3 bases: TGTGCCAGCAGATTAGACAGGAGCTCCTACGAGCAGTACTTC.

A few counts support this clonotype. This rearrangement joins TRBV6-5 to TRBJ2-7; 11 nucleotides line up with TRBD2. This CDR3 region has 15 residues. The germline CDR1 and CDR2 sequences are MNHEY and SVGAGI. V was pared by 2 bases and J by 3 bases, with 3 bases of the junction left unmatched. The CDR3 coding sequence is TGTGCCAGCAGTTACCCGGGACTAGCGGACTACGAGCAGTACTTC. Protein product: CASSYPGLADYEQYF.

This clonotype came up many times. J is TRBJ2-3 and V is TRBV20-1, with D uncertain. The CDR3 is made up of 16 amino acids. Germline values: CDR1 DFQATT, CDR2 SNEGSKA (reference sequence). Trimming pared 1 base from V and 6 bases from J, leaving 20 bases between. Here the CDR3 reads CSARALTGSPRDTQYF. The CDR3 DNA follows: TGCAGTGCTAGAGCTTTAACGGGTAGTCCGCGGGATACGCAGTATTTT.

This clonotype occurred many times. This chain connects TRBV9 to TRBJ2-1; no clear D gene. Trimming cost V 1 base and J 0 bases, with 11 bases left between them. Per the germline V gene, CDR1 is SGDLS and CDR2 is YYNGEE. The CDR3 spans 16 residues. The CDR3 spells CASSVPRASSYNEQFF. The CDR3 DNA is TGTGCCAGCAGCGTACCCCGGGCTAGCTCCTACAATGAGCAGTTCTTC.

This clonotype was counted between two and nine times. The chain uses TRBV5-4 and TRBJ2-1, with 8 nucleotides matching TRBD2. CDR1 and CDR2 (germline): SGHNT, YYREEE (reference sequence). The CDR3 runs to 15 residues. Trimming cost V 1 base and J 5 bases; bases outside gene matches: 5. In nucleotides, the CDR3 is TGTGCCAGCAGCTTGTTAGCGGGGCCCCACAATGAGCAGTTCTTC. Protein product: CASSLLAGPHNEQFF.

There are a few counts of this clonotype. V gene TRBV5-6 combines with J gene TRBJ1-1, with unresolved D. The germline V gene encodes CDR1 SGHDT and CDR2 YYEEEE. V was shortened by 7 bases and J by 5 bases, with 9 bases between the two germline ends. CDR3 length: 11 amino acids. The CDR3: CASRLGTEAFF. The CDR3 DNA follows: TGTGCCAGCCGCCTGGGTACTGAAGCTTTCTTT. Full variable domain (rest looked up from reference TRBV5-6 and TRBJ1-1): DAGVTQSPTHLIKTRGQQVTLRCSPKSGHDTVSWYQQALGQGPQFIFQYYEEEERQRGNFPDRFSGHQFPNYSSELNVNALLLGDSALYLCASRLGTEAFFGQGTRLTVV.

In regard to this clonotype: A much larger clonotype is one base distant, so this may be a read error. The genes are TRBV24-1 and TRBJ2-2; the match to TRBD1 covers 8 bases. The CDR3 length is 17 residues. Germline-derived CDR1 and CDR2 are KGHDR and SFDVKD. The CDR3: CATSDFRTGWNTGELYF. CDR3 nucleotide sequence: TGTGCCACCAGTGATTTCAGGACAGGGTGGAACACCGGGGAGCTGTATTTT.

This clonotype was detected ten times or more. The chain couples TRBV7-6 to TRBJ1-6, with D maybe TRBD1 (5 bases). Looked up from germline, CDR1 is SGHVS and CDR2 is FNYEAQ. Trimming shortened V by 2 bases and J by 7 bases, and 15 bases separated the two germline ends. The CDR3 length is 16 residues. The chain's CDR3 is CASSLYAGPGNSPLHF. The CDR3 DNA sequence: TGTGCCAGCAGCTTATATGCGGGGCCTGGGAATTCACCCCTCCACTTT.

The CDR3 here is CASSQEWKGNHEQYF. The CDR3 nucleotides are TGTGCCAGCAGCCAAGAATGGAAGGGAAACCACGAGCAGTACTTC. The chain uses TRBV4-2 and TRBJ2-7, with unresolved D. Between the trimmed V and J ends, which lost 0 bases and 5 bases, there was a span of 14 bases. The CDR3 consists of 15 residues. The V gene's germline CDR1 is LGHNA and CDR2 YNFKEQ.

This clonotype was seen repeatedly, ten times or more. The rearrangement links TRBV6-5 to TRBJ2-2, with a weak D call TRBD2 (6 bases). CDR3 length: 15 amino acids. Germline assignment: CDR1 MNHEY and CDR2 SVGAGI. Trimming pared 2 bases from V and 4 bases from J, leaving 11 bases between. The CDR3 bases are TGTGCCAGCAGTTACCGCGGACTAACCACCGGGGAGCTGTTTTTT. It yields the protein CASSYRGLTTGELFF.

This clonotype was observed many times. The V and J genes are TRBV6-2 or TRBV6-3 and TRBJ2-5; 10 bases are shared with TRBD2. J lost 1 base, V lost 7 bases, and 3 bases had no gene match. The germline CDR1 and CDR2 sequences are MNHEY and SVGEGT. The CDR3 sequence is 14 residues long. The CDR3 spells CASKGLALQETQYF. Here the CDR3 DNA reads TGTGCCAGCAAGGGACTAGCGCTCCAAGAGACCCAGTACTTC.

At least ten counts were recorded for this clonotype. V and J are TRBV28 and TRBJ2-5; a possible D gene is TRBD1 (6 bases). The V and J ends lost 3 bases and 6 bases respectively, with 11 bases between them. The CDR3 is 13 residues long. The germline gives CDR1 MDHEN, CDR2 SYDVKM. The CDR3 region has the DNA TGTGCCAGCAGTTTGGACAGTACGAAGACCCAGTACTTC. Protein: CASSLDSTKTQYF.

This clonotype has a count of ten or more. The chain couples TRBV20-1 to TRBJ2-1; D gene unclear. Per germline, CDR1 DFQATT and CDR2 SNEGSKA (reference sequence). Trimming left V 3 bases short and J 6 bases short, with 6 bases between. CDR3 length: 11 amino acids. The CDR3 loop is CSASQGNEQFF. The CDR3 DNA is TGCAGTGCTAGTCAAGGCAATGAGCAGTTCTTC.

This rearrangement joins TRBV14 to TRBJ2-1, with 10 bases fitting TRBD2. Losses at the gene ends were 6 bases for V and 6 bases for J; bases not matched to a gene: 11. This CDR3 has 16 residues. Germline assignment: CDR1 SGHDN and CDR2 FVKESK. The DNA for the CDR3 is TGTGCCAGCAGTTGGTCCAGCGGGGGGGCCCGCAATGAGCAGTTCTTC. Translated: CASSWSSGGARNEQFF.

This clonotype has ten or more counts. The chain recombines TRBV9 with TRBJ2-1; TRBD2 agrees at 10 bases. The CDR3 consists of 17 residues. Per the germline V gene, CDR1 is SGDLS and CDR2 is YYNGEE. Losses at the gene ends were 3 bases for V and 0 bases for J; bases not matched to a gene: 6. The chain's CDR3 is CASSGGLAMLSYNEQFF. DNA for the CDR3: TGTGCCAGCAGCGGGGGACTAGCGATGCTCTCCTACAATGAGCAGTTCTTC.

This clonotype was observed a handful of times. The chain recombines TRBV20-1 with TRBJ2-7; D remains unclear. This CDR3 has 13 residues. Trimming removed 3 bases from V and 2 bases from J, with 11 bases in between. Germline V CDR1 and CDR2: DFQATT, SNEGSKA (reference sequence). As DNA, the CDR3 is TGCAGTGCTAGGGAGCAGCCGGCCTACGAGCAGTACTTC. Protein product: CSAREQPAYEQYF.

Many counts were recorded for this clonotype. The chain combines TRBV29-1 with TRBJ2-5; D may match TRBD1 or TRBD2 (5 bases each). The CDR3 is 17 residues long. Trimming stripped 2 bases from V and 2 bases from J, with 21 bases between. Germline V gives CDR1 SQVTM, CDR2 ANQGSEA. This CDR3 is CSVELYRDLKGQETQYF. CDR3 in DNA: TGCAGCGTTGAACTCTACCGGGACCTGAAGGGGCAAGAGACCCAGTACTTC.